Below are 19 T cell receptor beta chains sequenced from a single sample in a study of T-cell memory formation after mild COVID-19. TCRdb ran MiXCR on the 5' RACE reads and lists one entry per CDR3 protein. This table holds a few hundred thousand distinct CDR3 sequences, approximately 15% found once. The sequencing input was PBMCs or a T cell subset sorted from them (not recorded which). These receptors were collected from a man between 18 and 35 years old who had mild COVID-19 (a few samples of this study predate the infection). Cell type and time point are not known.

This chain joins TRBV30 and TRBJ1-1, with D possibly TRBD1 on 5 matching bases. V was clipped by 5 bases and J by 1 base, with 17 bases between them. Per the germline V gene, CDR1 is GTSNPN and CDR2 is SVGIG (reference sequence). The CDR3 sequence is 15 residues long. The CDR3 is CAWAKRGLRNTEAFF. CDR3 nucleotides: TGTGCCTGGGCAAAAAGGGGACTGAGGAACACTGAAGCTTTCTTT.

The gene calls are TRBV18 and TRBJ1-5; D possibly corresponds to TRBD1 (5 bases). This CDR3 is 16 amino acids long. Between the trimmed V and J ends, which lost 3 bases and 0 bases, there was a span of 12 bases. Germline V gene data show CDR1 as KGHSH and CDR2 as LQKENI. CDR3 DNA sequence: TGTGCCAGCTCACCCTCCGGGGGGTCTAGCAATCAGCCCCAGCATTTT. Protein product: CASSPSGGSSNQPQHF.

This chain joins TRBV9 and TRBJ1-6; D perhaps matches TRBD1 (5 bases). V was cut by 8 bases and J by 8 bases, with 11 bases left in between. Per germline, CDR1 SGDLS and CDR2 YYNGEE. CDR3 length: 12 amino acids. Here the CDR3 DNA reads TGTGCCAGTGGGGGTGAGGATTCACCCCTCCACTTT. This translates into CASGGEDSPLHF.

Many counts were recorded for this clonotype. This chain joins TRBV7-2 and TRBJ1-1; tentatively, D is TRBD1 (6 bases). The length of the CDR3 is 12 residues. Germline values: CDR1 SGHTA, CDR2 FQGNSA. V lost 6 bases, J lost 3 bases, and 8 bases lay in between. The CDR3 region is CASSYRDTEAFF. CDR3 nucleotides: TGTGCCAGCAGTTACAGGGACACTGAAGCTTTCTTT.

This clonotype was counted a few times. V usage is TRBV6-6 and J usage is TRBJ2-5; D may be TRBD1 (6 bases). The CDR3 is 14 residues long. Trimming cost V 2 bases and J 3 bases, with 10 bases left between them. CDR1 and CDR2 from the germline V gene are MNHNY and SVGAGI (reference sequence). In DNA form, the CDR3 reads TGTGCCAGCAGTTACACAGGGACGGAAGAGACCCAGTACTTC. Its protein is CASSYTGTEETQYF.

Here the CDR3 DNA reads TGTGCCAGCAGTTACTCGAGGTGGAACACTGAAGCTTTCTTT. Translated: CASSYSRWNTEAFF. The chain employs TRBV6-6 and TRBJ1-1, with D hard to call. Deletions cut 0 bases from V and 1 base from J, with 6 bases between. Per germline, CDR1 MNHNY and CDR2 SVGAGI (reference sequence). The CDR3 totals 14 residues.

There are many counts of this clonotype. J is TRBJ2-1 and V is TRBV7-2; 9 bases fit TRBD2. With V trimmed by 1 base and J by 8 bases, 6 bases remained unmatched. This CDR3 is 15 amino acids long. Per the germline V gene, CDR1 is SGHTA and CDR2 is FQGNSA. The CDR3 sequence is CASSLVAGGPDEQFF. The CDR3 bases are TGTGCCAGCAGCTTAGTGGCGGGGGGGCCCGATGAGCAGTTCTTC.

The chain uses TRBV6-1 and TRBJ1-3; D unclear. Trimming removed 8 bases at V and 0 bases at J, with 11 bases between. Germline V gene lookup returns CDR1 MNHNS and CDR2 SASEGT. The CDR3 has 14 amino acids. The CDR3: CASFDGSSGNTIYF. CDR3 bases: TGTGCCAGCTTCGACGGCAGCTCTGGAAACACCATATATTTT.

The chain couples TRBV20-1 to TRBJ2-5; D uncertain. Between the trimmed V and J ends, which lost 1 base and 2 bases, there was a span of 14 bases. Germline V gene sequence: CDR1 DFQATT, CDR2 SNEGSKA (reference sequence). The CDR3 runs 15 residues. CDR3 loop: CSARGAFADQETQYF. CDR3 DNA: TGCAGTGCTAGAGGGGCCTTTGCGGATCAAGAGACCCAGTACTTC.

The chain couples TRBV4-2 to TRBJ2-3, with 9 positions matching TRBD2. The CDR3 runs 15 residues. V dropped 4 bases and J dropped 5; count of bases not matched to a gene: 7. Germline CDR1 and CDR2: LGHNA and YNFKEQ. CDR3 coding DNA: TGTGCCAGCAGCCCTAGGACTAGCGAGATAGATACGCAGTATTTT. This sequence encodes CASSPRTSEIDTQYF.

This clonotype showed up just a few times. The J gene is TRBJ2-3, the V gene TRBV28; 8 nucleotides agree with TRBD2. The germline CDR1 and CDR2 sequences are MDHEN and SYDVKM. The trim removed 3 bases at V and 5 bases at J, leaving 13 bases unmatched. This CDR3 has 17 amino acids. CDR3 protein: CASSLRPRGALRDTQYF. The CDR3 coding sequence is TGTGCCAGCAGTTTGCGGCCGCGGGGGGCTTTGAGAGATACGCAGTATTTT.

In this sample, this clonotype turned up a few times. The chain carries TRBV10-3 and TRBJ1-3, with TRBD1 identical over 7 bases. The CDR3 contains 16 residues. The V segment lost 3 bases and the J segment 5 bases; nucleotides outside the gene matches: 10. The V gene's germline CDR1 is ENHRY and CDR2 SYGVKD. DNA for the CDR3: TGTGCCATCAGTGATTCTGAGACAGGGTGGAGAAACACCATATATTTT. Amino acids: CAISDSETGWRNTIYF.

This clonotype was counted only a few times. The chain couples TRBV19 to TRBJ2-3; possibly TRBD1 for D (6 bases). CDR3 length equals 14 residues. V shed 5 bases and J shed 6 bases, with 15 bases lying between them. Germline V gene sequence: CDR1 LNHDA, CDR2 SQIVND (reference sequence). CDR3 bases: TGTGCCAGTAGTGCCGGGACAACCAGGGATACGCAGTATTTT. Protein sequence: CASSAGTTRDTQYF.

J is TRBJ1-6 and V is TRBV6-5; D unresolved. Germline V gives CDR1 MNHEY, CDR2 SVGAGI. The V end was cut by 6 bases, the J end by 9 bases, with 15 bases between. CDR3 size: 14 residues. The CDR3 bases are TGTGCCAGCAGCCCTGACATGTGGGCTTCACCCCTCCACTTT. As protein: CASSPDMWASPLHF.

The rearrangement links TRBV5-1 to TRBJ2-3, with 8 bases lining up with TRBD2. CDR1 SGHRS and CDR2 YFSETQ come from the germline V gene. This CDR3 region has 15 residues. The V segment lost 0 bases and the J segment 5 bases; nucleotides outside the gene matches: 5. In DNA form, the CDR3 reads TGCGCCAGCAGCTTGGCGGGGACTAGAGGAGATACGCAGTATTTT. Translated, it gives CASSLAGTRGDTQYF.

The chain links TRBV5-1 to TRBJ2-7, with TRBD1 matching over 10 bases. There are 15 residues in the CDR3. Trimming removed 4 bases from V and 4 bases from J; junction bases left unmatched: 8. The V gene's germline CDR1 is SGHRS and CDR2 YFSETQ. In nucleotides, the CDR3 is TGCGCCAGCAGCCCTGGGACAGGGGCGCTGTACGAGCAGTACTTC. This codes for CASSPGTGALYEQYF. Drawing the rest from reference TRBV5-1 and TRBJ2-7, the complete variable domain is KAGVTQTPRYLIKTRGQQVTLSCSPISGHRSVSWYQQTPGQGLQFLFEYFSETQRNKGNFPGRFSGRQFSNSRSEMNVSTLELGDSALYLCASSPGTGALYEQYFGPGTRLTVT.

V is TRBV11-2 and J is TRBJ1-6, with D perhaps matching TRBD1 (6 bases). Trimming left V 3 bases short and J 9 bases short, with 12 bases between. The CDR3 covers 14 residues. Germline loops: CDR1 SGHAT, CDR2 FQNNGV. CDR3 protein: CASSFSRGISPLHF. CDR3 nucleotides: TGTGCCAGCAGCTTCAGCAGGGGTATTTCACCCCTCCACTTT. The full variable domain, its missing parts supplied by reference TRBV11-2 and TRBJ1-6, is EAGVAQSPRYKIIEKRQSVAFWCNPISGHATLYWYQQILGQGPKLLIQFQNNGVVDDSQLPKDRFSAERLKGVDSTLKIQPAKLEDSAVYLCASSFSRGISPLHFGNGTRLTVT.

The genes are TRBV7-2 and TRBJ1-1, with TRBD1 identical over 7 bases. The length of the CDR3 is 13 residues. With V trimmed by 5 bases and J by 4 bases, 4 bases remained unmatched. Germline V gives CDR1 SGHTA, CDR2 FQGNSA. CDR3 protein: CASSVNRGTEAFF. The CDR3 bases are TGTGCCAGCAGCGTTAACAGGGGCACTGAAGCTTTCTTT.

The CDR3 nucleotides are TGTGCCAGCAGTTACTCGAGAAACAGCGGGCAGTTCTTC. It translates to CASSYSRNSGQFF. The V gene is TRBV6-5, the J gene TRBJ2-1, with D maybe TRBD2 (5 bases). Germline V lookup: CDR1 MNHEY, CDR2 SVGAGI. V lost 0 bases, J lost 12 bases, and 12 bases lay in between. This CDR3 is built from 13 residues.